What follows is one TCR beta chain and its context. Its target is unknown. Germline V gene sequence: CDR1 SNHLY, CDR2 FYNNEI. Trimming left V 8 bases short and J 4 bases short, with 16 bases between. This CDR3 contains 14 residues. Vbeta (60) and Jbeta (13) primers were used in the PCR. Method: immunoSEQ multiplex PCR; TCRdb's copy keeps in-frame clones and lacks some. The sample yields roughly 200,000 clones, 82% seen once. The data originate from a study of cytomegalovirus exposure and HLA in healthy donors. Study observations and caveats: Among TCR beta chains, those listed as cytomegalovirus-associated numbered some 170. Later analysis showed most CMV-associated TCR beta chains appearing HLA-restricted. It was reportedly the case that the classifier diagnosed cytomegalovirus status with high specificity and sensitivity. Later on, an analysis tied 15,000 or so TCR beta sequences to HLA alleles at 0.05 false discovery rate.

Material: PBMCs. The rearrangement links TRBV2 to TRBJ2-3, with D possibly matching TRBD1 (5 bases). The TCR sequence derives from a woman in her thirties or forties in good health and CMV-seronegative. The CDR3 nucleotides read TGTGCCAGCGGGATTCTAAGGGGCCCAGATACGCAGTATTTT. It is translated as CASGILRGPDTQYF.